This T cell receptor (beta chain) was recovered during a study of shared T cell receptors in the human thymus. Only in-frame clones appear in the TCRdb table, and some are missing; sequencing was by immunoSEQ multiplex PCR. The data show over 450,000 clones, with 78% seen just once and about 0.013% held by the top ten. This clone was found a few times. The CDR3 loop spans 9 amino acids. Germline V gene lookup returns CDR1 DFQATT and CDR2 SNEGSKA (reference sequence). The same sample was also used in a study of human thymus T cells. This second report adds: Donation came from healthy Finnish infants having corrective surgery for congenital heart defects. Thymus tissue for the work was resected from patients undergoing corrective heart surgery. Thymic and blood repertoires appeared to carry a bias in their V and J gene usage. Unrelated individuals reportedly shared highly overlapping thymic TCR repertoires.

What was sequenced was thymocytes. This chain joins TRBV20-1 and TRBJ1-2, with D hard to call. The sequence was obtained from a boy less than two years old with a congenital heart defect. The CDR3 nucleotides are TGCAGCTCCCTCCCTGGCTACACCTTC. It specifies CSSLPGYTF.